This T cell receptor (beta chain) was sequenced for a study of OX40 agonist ivuxolimab in advanced cancers. The repertoire was sequenced with immunoSEQ multiplex PCR; TCRdb's copy has only in-frame clones and lacks some. Among about 120,000 clones listed, approximately 92% were seen once. The V and J ends lost 8 bases and 0 bases respectively, with 13 bases between them. Germline V gene sequence: CDR1 MNHEY, CDR2 SVGAGI. The CDR3 is 15 residues long. Source: CD4+ or CD8+ T cells sorted from blood, taken in a trial of the OX40 agonist ivuxolimab. The chain recombines TRBV6-5 with TRBJ1-4, with D possibly TRBD1 on 5 matching bases. The receptor's source is an adult with an advanced solid tumor such as melanoma, head and neck, liver or kidney cancer. The CDR3 nucleotides read TGTGCCAGCCGATTGGGACTCGCAACTAATGAAAAACTGTTTTTT. Translation gives CASRLGLATNEKLFF.